The T cell receptor beta chain described here comes from a study of T cell responses to AZD1222 COVID-19 vaccine. Data came from immunoSEQ multiplex PCR; TCRdb stores just in-frame clones and leaves some out. The table includes around 140,000 clones, 90% to 95% detected once. Second-dose groups at about 4 or about 12 weeks were pooled. Germline V gives CDR1 SNHLY, CDR2 FYNNEI. The CDR3 is 13 amino acids. V was trimmed by 4 bases and J by 12 bases, leaving 13 bases between them. Study conclusions and caveats: Baseline seropositivity occurred in only a handful of AZD1222 recipients. There were mostly white British donors and more females than males, and clonal diversity was possibly underestimated.

Regarding this clone: The antigen remains undetermined.

This TCR was recovered from an adult who received the AZD1222 COVID-19 vaccine. The source material was peripheral blood, sampled 28 days after the second AZD1222 dose. The chain carries TRBV2 and TRBJ1-6; possible D gene TRBD1, 5 bases. The chain's CDR3 is CASSVGTGGPLHF. DNA of the CDR3: TGTGCCAGCAGTGTTGGTACTGGGGGACCCCTCCACTTT. Supplemented by reference TRBV2 and TRBJ1-6, the full variable domain reads EPEVTQTPSHQVTQMGQEVILRCVPISNHLYFYWYRQILGQKVEFLVSFYNNEISEKSEIFDDQFSVERPDGSNFTLKIRSTKLEDSAMYFCASSVGTGGPLHFGNGTRLTVT.